A single TCR beta chain is shown here with its context. Other DNA sequences in this specimen translate into the identical CDR3. Cohort assignment relied on participant-reported clinical history. Cohort 3 donors were reported recovered after two negative PCRs, clearance, or symptom resolution. This sample is part of a study of blood T cell repertoires in COVID-19. Looking at the study overall: Acute-phase and convalescent COVID-19 samples originated in the United States, Italy and Spain. PBMCs, B-cell-depleted T cells, or T cells provided the cDNA or gDNA that made up the material.

Measured with immunoSEQ multiplex PCR; TCRdb has only the in-frame clones, and not every one. The sample lists approximately 270,000 clones, around 86% occurring once. The CDR3 spans 13 residues. With 2 bases removed from V and 2 bases from J, the gap between germline ends came to 6 bases. The germline V gene has CDR1 MNHEY and CDR2 SMNVEV (reference sequence). This TCR came from a man aged 40-55 years who had recovered from COVID-19. The sequenced sample consisted of PBMCs or T cells enriched from blood (not recorded which). The chain is built from TRBV27 and TRBJ2-5, with D possibly TRBD2 on 6 matching bases. In DNA, the CDR3 is TGTGCCAGCAGTTTAGGACTACAAGAGACCCAGTACTTC. It yields the protein CASSLGLQETQYF.